These 27 T cell receptor beta chains were all obtained from the same sample, sequenced in a study of CD8 T cells in Susac syndrome. Random hexamers primed reverse transcription of about 0.45 to 1 ug RNA. TCRdb independently ran MiXCR on the immunoSEQ multiplex PCR reads; one entry per CDR3 protein. The table has about 290,000 distinct CDR3 sequences, roughly 90% seen once. The sequenced material came from CD8+ T cells from PBMCs. The receptor set was obtained from a human donor with multiple sclerosis.

This sequence joins TRBV28 and TRBJ1-6; D remains ambiguous. The V end lost 8 bases, the J end lost 9 bases, and 17 bases lay between the germline ends. The CDR3 sequence is 14 residues long. The V gene's germline CDR1 is MDHEN and CDR2 SYDVKM. CDR3 sequence reads: CASSGQEASSPLHF. Written as DNA, the CDR3 is TGTGCCAGCTCGGGCCAAGAAGCTTCTTCACCCCTCCACTTT.

V usage is TRBV4-2 and J usage is TRBJ2-7; 15 nucleotides agree with TRBD2. There are 18 residues in the CDR3. J was trimmed by 4 bases and V by 3 bases; bases with no gene match: 10. The V gene's germline CDR1 is LGHNA and CDR2 YNFKEQ. The DNA of the CDR3 is TGTGCCAGCAGCCAGGAGGCGGGACTAGCGGGGGGTCAGTACGAGCAGTACTTC. Its translation is CASSQEAGLAGGQYEQYF.

The chain carries TRBV6-5 and TRBJ2-1; a weak D match, TRBD2 (5 bases). Germline values: CDR1 MNHEY, CDR2 SVGAGI. The CDR3 contains 12 residues. V was trimmed by 6 bases and J by 5 bases, leaving 8 bases between them. In DNA, the CDR3 is TGTGCCAGCAGCAACGGGAACAATGAGCAGTTCTTC. This translates into CASSNGNNEQFF.

The V call is TRBV7-8, the J call TRBJ2-1; no firm D call. The V end was cut by 10 bases, the J end by 4 bases, with 11 bases between. The CDR3 is made up of 12 amino acids. Germline CDR1 SGHVS, CDR2 FQNEAQ. CDR3 sequence: CATHDGYNEQFF. The DNA of the CDR3 is TGTGCCACCCACGACGGGTACAATGAGCAGTTCTTC.

This chain uses TRBV20-1 with TRBJ2-1; tentatively, D is TRBD1 or TRBD2 (5 bases each). Germline CDR1 is DFQATT and CDR2 is SNEGSKA (reference sequence). V dropped 4 bases and J dropped 10 bases, with 17 bases sitting between them. The CDR3 contains 13 residues. This chain's CDR3 is CSATRVVGDEQFF. CDR3 in DNA: TGCAGTGCTACCCGGGTGGTCGGGGACGAGCAGTTCTTC.

The chain has TRBV20-1 and TRBJ2-2, with 8 bases fitting TRBD1. The CDR3 has 16 amino acids. CDR1 and CDR2 from the germline V gene are DFQATT and SNEGSKA (reference sequence). After removal of 3 bases from V and 8 bases from J, the junction contained 14 bases not matched to a gene. DNA for the CDR3: TGCAGTGCTAGGAGTGACAGGGGACCCTTCGGAGGGGAGCTGTTTTTT. Translating gives CSARSDRGPFGGELFF.

The V and J genes are TRBV5-1 and TRBJ2-7; 10 nucleotides line up with TRBD2. J lost 3 bases, V lost 3 bases, and 3 bases had no gene match. Germline V gene sequence: CDR1 SGHRS, CDR2 YFSETQ. The CDR3 length is 14 residues. CDR3 loop: CASSSSGGDYEQYF. CDR3 coding DNA: TGCGCCAGCAGCTCCAGCGGGGGGGACTACGAGCAGTACTTC.

The rearrangement links TRBV12-3 or TRBV12-4 to TRBJ2-7, with D possibly TRBD2 on 5 matching bases. This CDR3 has 18 amino acids. The V end was cut by 0 bases, the J end by 3 bases, with 21 bases between. DNA of the CDR3: TGTGCCAGCAGTTTAGCACGGGGTAGTTCTCTCCATCTCTACGAGCAGTACTTC. This encodes CASSLARGSSLHLYEQYF.

The rearrangement uses TRBV9 and TRBJ1-5, with D possibly TRBD1 on 6 matching bases. The length of the CDR3 is 13 residues. The germline CDR1 and CDR2 sequences are SGDLS and YYNGEE. Trimming shortened V by 4 bases and J by 7 bases, and 12 bases separated the two germline ends. The CDR3 region has the DNA TGTGCCAGCAGCCTAATGGGGGGCCAGCCCCAGCATTTT. This encodes CASSLMGGQPQHF.

The J gene is TRBJ2-6, the V gene TRBV6-5; no firm D call. CDR3 length: 15 residues. Germline V gives CDR1 MNHEY, CDR2 SVGAGI. Between the trimmed V and J ends, which lost 6 bases and 0 bases, there was a span of 9 bases. CDR3 bases: TGTGCCAGCAGGGACGGATTCTCTGGGGCCAACGTCCTGACTTTC. Its protein product is CASRDGFSGANVLTF.

The chain recombines TRBV19 with TRBJ1-5, with D uncertain. V lost 11 bases to trimming and J lost 0 bases, with 20 bases between them. Germline loops: CDR1 LNHDA, CDR2 SQIVND (reference sequence). The CDR3 runs to 16 residues. The CDR3 spells CASRGPPQSSNQPQHF. The CDR3 DNA follows: TGTGCCTCCAGAGGGCCTCCCCAAAGTAGCAATCAGCCCCAGCATTTT.

The V call is TRBV6-6, the J call TRBJ2-1; 8 nucleotides match TRBD2. Germline V CDR1 and CDR2: MNHNY, SVGAGI (reference sequence). V was pared by 6 bases and J by 4 bases, with 11 bases of the junction left unmatched. This CDR3 spans 16 amino acids. This CDR3 reads CASSPLLAGSYNEQFF. CDR3 DNA sequence: TGTGCCAGCAGCCCCCTCCTAGCGGGTTCGTACAATGAGCAGTTCTTC.

This clonotype has only a few counts. V gene TRBV30 combines with J gene TRBJ2-3; D is ambiguous. Trimming removed 4 bases from V and 4 bases from J, with 12 bases in between. Germline V gene sequence: CDR1 GTSNPN, CDR2 SVGIG (reference sequence). This CDR3 contains 13 residues. CDR3 in DNA: TGTGCCTGGAACAGTTTTGGCGCAGATACGCAGTATTTT. Translated: CAWNSFGADTQYF. The full variable domain, rest sourced from reference TRBV30 and TRBJ2-3, is SQTIHQWPATLVQPVGSPLSLECTVEGTSNPNLYWYRQAAGRGLQLLFYSVGIGQISSEVPQNLSASRPQDRQFILSSKKLLLSDSGFYLCAWNSFGADTQYFGPGTRLTVL.

The V call is TRBV6-2 or TRBV6-3, the J call TRBJ2-7; D is undetermined. This CDR3 spans 13 amino acids. Germline assignment: CDR1 MNHEY and CDR2 SVGEGT. Deletions cut 4 bases from V and 0 bases from J, with 7 bases between. The CDR3 reads CASSSLNSYEQYF. CDR3 coding DNA: TGTGCCAGCAGTTCCCTGAACTCCTACGAGCAGTACTTC.

The chain has TRBV9 and TRBJ2-7, with D tentatively TRBD2 (6 bases). Germline V gene data show CDR1 as SGDLS and CDR2 as YYNGEE. This CDR3 has 13 residues. The V end lost 1 base, the J end lost 6 bases, and 11 bases lay between the germline ends. DNA of the CDR3: TGTGCCAGCAGCGTATGGGACTCTGGCGAGCAGTACTTC. Protein product: CASSVWDSGEQYF.

V usage is TRBV10-3 and J usage is TRBJ2-4; the match to TRBD1 covers 10 bases. CDR1 and CDR2 (germline): ENHRY, SYGVKD. After removal of 2 bases from V and 0 bases from J, the junction contained 10 bases not matched to a gene. The CDR3 has 19 amino acids. This CDR3 is CAISEMGQGTTLAKNIQYF. CDR3 bases: TGTGCCATCAGTGAGATGGGACAGGGGACCACCCTAGCCAAAAACATTCAGTACTTC.

The chain has TRBV16 and TRBJ2-7; 10 bases agree with TRBD1. Germline-derived CDR1 and CDR2 are KGHSY and FQNENV. J was trimmed by 5 bases and V by 0 bases; bases with no gene match: 4. The CDR3 runs 15 residues. CDR3 in DNA: TGTGCCAGCAGCCAATCGGGACAGGGGTGGAACGAGCAGTACTTC. Residues: CASSQSGQGWNEQYF.

The V gene is TRBV2, the J gene TRBJ2-1; 10 nucleotides align to TRBD2. The CDR3 covers 18 residues. Germline V gene data show CDR1 as SNHLY and CDR2 as FYNNEI. V shed 6 bases and J 1 base; nucleotides not matched to a gene: 12. CDR3 in amino acids: CASRVTSGAPPSYNEQFF. CDR3 DNA: TGTGCCAGCAGAGTTACTAGCGGGGCGCCCCCTTCCTACAATGAGCAGTTCTTC.

The chain recombines TRBV12-3 or TRBV12-4 with TRBJ1-2, with 7 positions matching TRBD1. After removal of 5 bases from V and 0 bases from J, the junction contained 3 bases not matched to a gene. This CDR3 has 14 residues. CDR3 bases: TGTGCCAGCAGTGGGACAGCCACTAACTATGGCTACACCTTC. Amino acid sequence: CASSGTATNYGYTF.

The rearrangement uses TRBV6-2 or TRBV6-3 and TRBJ2-1; possible D gene TRBD2, 6 bases. The germline V and J ends were trimmed by 2 bases and 8 bases, with 13 bases remaining between them. CDR1 MNHEY and CDR2 SVGEGT come from the germline V gene. The CDR3 sequence is 14 residues long. The CDR3 sequence: CASSYKLAPDEQFF. The DNA for the CDR3 is TGTGCCAGCAGTTACAAGCTAGCGCCGGATGAGCAGTTCTTC.

The chain is built from TRBV30 and TRBJ1-5; unclear D gene. The germline CDR1 and CDR2 sequences are GTSNPN and SVGIG (reference sequence). This CDR3 is built from 13 residues. V was clipped by 0 bases and J by 4 bases, with 7 bases between them. In nucleotides, the CDR3 is TGTGCCTGGAGTGTAGATAGGAATCAGCCCCAGCATTTT. Residues: CAWSVDRNQPQHF.

The genes are TRBV7-2 and TRBJ2-7; 8 nucleotides line up with TRBD1. The CDR3 runs 13 residues. V was pared by 8 bases and J by 0 bases, with 3 bases of the junction left unmatched. Germline CDR1 reads SGHTA; CDR2 reads FQGNSA. The CDR3: CASRQGYSYEQYF. The CDR3 region has the DNA TGTGCCAGCCGACAGGGGTACTCCTACGAGCAGTACTTC.

CDR3 DNA sequence: TGTGCCAGCAGTGAATTATTTCCGGGACAGGGAATGAACACTGAAGCTTTCTTT. It specifies CASSELFPGQGMNTEAFF. The chain uses TRBV2 and TRBJ1-1; the match to TRBD1 covers 9 bases. CDR1 is SNHLY, CDR2 FYNNEI, per germline. After removal of 2 bases from V and 0 bases from J, the junction contained 10 bases not matched to a gene. The CDR3 totals 18 residues.

This clonotype was seen a handful of times. The chain combines TRBV5-6 with TRBJ1-1, with a tentative D call TRBD1 (5 bases). V lost 2 bases to trimming and J lost 5 bases, with 10 bases between them. The V gene's germline CDR1 is SGHDT and CDR2 YYEEEE. The CDR3 runs 13 residues. Here the CDR3 DNA reads TGTGCCAGCAGCTTCATGGGGGGAACTGAAGCTTTCTTT. This sequence encodes CASSFMGGTEAFF.

The chain combines TRBV20-1 with TRBJ1-5; D is uncertain. V was trimmed by 0 bases and J by 3 bases, leaving 12 bases between them. This CDR3 contains 15 residues. The V gene's germline CDR1 is DFQATT and CDR2 SNEGSKA (reference sequence). The CDR3 sequence is CSARELVGDNQPQHF. The CDR3 DNA reads as TGCAGTGCTAGAGAGCTCGTAGGAGACAATCAGCCCCAGCATTTT.

V and J are TRBV7-9 and TRBJ2-7; perhaps D is TRBD1 or TRBD2 (5 bases each). The CDR3 has 12 residues. Deletions cut 5 bases from V and 8 bases from J, with 13 bases between. Germline V gene data show CDR1 as SEHNR and CDR2 as FQNEAQ (reference sequence). CDR3 nucleotides: TGTGCCAGCAGCATCCCGGGACGGCAGCAGTACTTC. Its protein product is CASSIPGRQQYF.

In DNA form, the CDR3 reads TGCGCCAGCAGCCAAGACAGCACCACGGGGGGCGTCACAGATACGCAGTATTTT. Translated: CASSQDSTTGGVTDTQYF. V is TRBV4-3 and J is TRBJ2-3, with D possibly TRBD2 on 7 matching bases. The CDR3 runs 18 residues. Trimming left V 0 bases short and J 2 bases short, with 18 bases between. Germline loops: CDR1 LGHNA, CDR2 YSLEER.